This TCR beta chain was identified in a study of blood T cell repertoires in COVID-19. Method: immunoSEQ multiplex PCR; TCRdb's copy keeps in-frame clones and lacks some. The table records around 200,000 clones, roughly 85% of them present only once. The CDR3 length is 12 residues. V was cut by 2 bases and J by 4 bases, with 4 bases left in between. CDR1 is SGHTA and CDR2 is FQGNSA in the germline V gene. What was sequenced was PBMCs or T cells enriched from blood (not recorded which). The sequence came from a man in his forties who had recovered from COVID-19. The rearrangement uses TRBV7-2 and TRBJ2-3; D gene ambiguous. CDR3 DNA sequence: TGTGCCAGCAGCTTATTCGCAGATACGCAGTATTTT. Encoded protein: CASSLFADTQYF.